This T cell receptor (beta chain) appears in the sequencing data of a study of blood T cell repertoires in COVID-19. On the study more broadly: Acute-phase and convalescent COVID-19 samples originated in the United States, Italy and Spain. Nucleic acid was either cDNA or gDNA, and it came from T cells, B-cell-depleted T cells, or PBMCs.

Participant ages covered roughly 18 to 89 years across some 25 US areas. The data were produced by immunoSEQ multiplex PCR, yet TCRdb's version contains in-frame clones alone and is incomplete. Of over 200,000 clones in the sample, around 90% were seen once. This receptor was obtained from a man aged 25-40 years who had recovered from COVID-19. The sequenced sample was PBMCs or T cells enriched from blood (not recorded which).

DNA for the CDR3: TGTGCCACCAGTGATTTCGTGGCGGGGTTCGGCGGCTACACCTTC. This codes for CATSDFVAGFGGYTF. The chain carries TRBV24-1 and TRBJ1-2; no clear D. CDR3 size: 15 residues. The V gene's germline CDR1 is KGHDR and CDR2 SFDVKD. The V end lost 1 base, the J end lost 8 bases, and 16 bases lay between the germline ends.